This T cell receptor beta chain was sequenced during a study of blood T cell repertoires in COVID-19. In the source study's methods: Amplification of reference gene primers was used by the study to estimate nucleated cell counts. Profiled with immunoSEQ multiplex PCR; TCRdb holds only in-frame clones, not every one. V, J and clone size reflect that table, while D and trimming were determined from the DNA. The sample lists 260,000 or so clones; roughly 85% were seen once. Enrolled through a virtual design, the participants were between roughly 18 and 90 years of age and came from about two dozen US areas. In assigning cohorts, the study relied on participant-reported clinical history. Resolution of symptoms, clearance, or two negative PCRs was present in recovered Cohort 3 donors. The CDR3 runs 21 residues.

Input material: PBMCs or T cells enriched from blood (not recorded which). This rearrangement joins TRBV21-1 to TRBJ2-4; the D call of TRBD2 is as the table states it, not checked on the DNA. TRBV21-1 is a pseudogene segment. The sequence was obtained from a woman between 45 and 65 years old who had recovered from COVID-19. CDR3 coding DNA: TGTGCCAGCAGCAAAGCGGACGGGACTCCAACCTGGGGAGAAGCCAAAAACATTCAGTACTTC. The encoded protein is CASSKADGTPTWGEAKNIQYF.